These 18 T cell receptor beta chains share one sample of origin, sequenced in a study of spatial heterogeneity in lung cancer. TCRdb reprocessed the 5' RACE reads via MiXCR and lists one record per CDR3 protein. The data hold some 100,000 distinct CDR3 sequences, with less than 15% observed a single time. Time point defined: sample taken at primary tumor resection. Unsorted samples of tumor, nontumor lung or frozen PBMC had their whole RNA sequenced. The sample was PBMCs, taken at surgery. Receptors were obtained from a male donor with early-stage non-small cell lung cancer.

V usage is TRBV29-1 and J usage is TRBJ2-7, with unresolved D. Deletions cut 7 bases from V and 7 bases from J, with 20 bases between. This CDR3 region has 13 residues. CDR1 is SQVTM and CDR2 is ANQGSEA in the germline V gene. As DNA, the CDR3 is TGCAGCGCCACCGGGCCGATTGTTTTGGAGCAGTACTTC. It encodes CSATGPIVLEQYF.

V gene TRBV7-2 combines with J gene TRBJ1-1; D unresolved. This CDR3 is 14 amino acids long. The germline CDR1 and CDR2 sequences are SGHTA and FQGNSA. Trimming took off 2 bases at V and 4 bases at J, with 11 bases between the two ends. CDR3 sequence: CASSLQEGRTEAFF. CDR3 coding DNA: TGTGCCAGCAGCTTACAAGAGGGCCGCACTGAAGCTTTCTTT.

This clonotype was seen a handful of times. This chain connects TRBV20-1 to TRBJ1-1; D remains unclear. The CDR3 length is 17 residues. Germline CDR1 DFQATT, CDR2 SNEGSKA (reference sequence). Trimming shortened V by 4 bases and J by 0 bases, and 21 bases separated the two germline ends. CDR3 bases: TGCAGTGCTACCATCTTGCAGCCTGGGAATATGAACACTGAAGCTTTCTTT. As protein: CSATILQPGNMNTEAFF.

This clonotype was seen more than once but under ten times. The chain has TRBV4-1 and TRBJ2-7, with 8 bases that match TRBD1. In germline, CDR1 is MGHRA, CDR2 YSYEKL. V dropped 1 base and J dropped 3; count of bases not matched to a gene: 5. The CDR3 is 15 residues long. The CDR3: CASSQVRTGSYEQYF. For the CDR3, the DNA is TGCGCCAGCAGCCAAGTAAGGACAGGGAGCTACGAGCAGTACTTC.

This rearrangement joins TRBV11-2 to TRBJ2-5; the D call may be TRBD1 or TRBD2 (5 bases each). Germline V CDR1 and CDR2: SGHAT, FQNNGV. This CDR3 is 13 amino acids long. Trimming stripped 5 bases from V and 5 bases from J, with 12 bases between. This CDR3 reads CASSQPGPETQYF. The CDR3 DNA is TGTGCCAGCAGCCAACCGGGACCCGAGACCCAGTACTTC.

In this sample, this clonotype turned up many times. The chain links TRBV7-8 to TRBJ2-4; 7 bases map to TRBD1. Trimming cost V 4 bases and J 9 bases; bases outside gene matches: 12. The CDR3 runs 15 residues. Germline V CDR1 and CDR2: SGHVS, FQNEAQ. In DNA form, the CDR3 reads TGTGCCAGCAGCTCCGACTACAGGGGACGGACCATTCAGTACTTC. It translates to CASSSDYRGRTIQYF.

In this sample, this clonotype turned up a few times. The rearrangement joins TRBV20-1 to TRBJ2-7, with 10 bases lining up with TRBD2. CDR1 is DFQATT, CDR2 SNEGSKA, per germline (reference sequence). This CDR3 is built from 16 residues. Unmatched junction bases numbered 11, after V lost 6 bases and J lost 0 bases. CDR3 in amino acids: CSARGLAGASSYEQYF. CDR3 in DNA: TGCAGTGCCAGGGGCCTAGCGGGGGCGAGCTCCTACGAGCAGTACTTC.

The rearrangement links TRBV28 to TRBJ2-6, with D possibly being TRBD2 (6 bases). CDR3 size: 17 residues. Trimming took off 6 bases at V and 3 bases at J, with 18 bases between the two ends. The germline V gene has CDR1 MDHEN and CDR2 SYDVKM. The CDR3 sequence is CASRDPLRRGGANVLTF. CDR3 DNA: TGTGCCAGCAGGGACCCACTCCGGAGGGGTGGGGCCAACGTCCTGACTTTC.

This clonotype showed up just a few times. The chain recombines TRBV5-6 with TRBJ2-7; perhaps TRBD1 as D (5 bases). The germline CDR1 and CDR2 sequences are SGHDT and YYEEEE. V was clipped by 4 bases and J by 0 bases, with 11 bases between them. CDR3 length equals 14 residues. The CDR3 loop is CASSLDTFSYEQYF. The DNA for the CDR3 is TGTGCCAGCAGCCTGGACACGTTCTCCTACGAGCAGTACTTC.

This clonotype was seen repeatedly, ten times or more. This chain connects TRBV4-3 to TRBJ2-7; 7 bases match TRBD2. Germline V gene data show CDR1 as LGHNA and CDR2 as YSLEER. Germline trimming cut 3 bases from V and 4 bases from J; bases unmatched to any gene: 3. The CDR3 has 13 residues. Written as DNA, the CDR3 is TGCGCCAGCAGCCAGCGGGAGTCGTACGAGCAGTACTTC. Translating gives CASSQRESYEQYF.

This clonotype has a handful of counts. J is TRBJ2-5 and V is TRBV6-6; D may correspond to TRBD1 or TRBD2 (6 bases each). This CDR3 contains 14 residues. The V gene lost 0 bases and the J gene lost 5 bases, with 10 bases spanning the gap. Germline CDR1 reads MNHNY; CDR2 reads SVGAGI (reference sequence). This CDR3 is CASSYSRGEETQYF. The DNA for the CDR3 is TGTGCCAGCAGTTACTCGAGGGGGGAGGAGACCCAGTACTTC.

The chain carries TRBV24-1 and TRBJ1-5; possible D gene TRBD1, 5 bases. V gave up 4 bases and J gave up 2 bases, with 11 bases separating them. Germline CDR1 is KGHDR and CDR2 is SFDVKD. The CDR3 loop spans 15 amino acids. In DNA, the CDR3 is TGTGCCACCAGTGAGGCAGGGAGAGGCAATCAGCCCCAGCATTTT. It translates to CATSEAGRGNQPQHF.

This clonotype was counted only a few times. The chain combines TRBV20-1 with TRBJ1-6; TRBD1 might be the D (5 bases). The germline V and J ends were trimmed by 1 base and 7 bases, with 11 bases remaining between them. The CDR3 totals 14 residues. Germline values: CDR1 DFQATT, CDR2 SNEGSKA (reference sequence). In nucleotides, the CDR3 is TGCAGTGCTAGAGCCCGGGGGTTAAATTCACCCCTCCACTTT. Residues: CSARARGLNSPLHF.

This clonotype occurred a few times. The chain is built from TRBV6-2 or TRBV6-3 and TRBJ2-1; TRBD1 or TRBD2 may be the D gene (5 bases each). CDR1 MNHEY and CDR2 SVGEGT come from the germline V gene. CDR3 size: 13 residues. With 6 bases removed from V and 4 bases from J, the gap between germline ends came to 10 bases. CDR3 in DNA: TGTGCCAGCAGGCGAGGGGATTACAATGAGCAGTTCTTC. Translating gives CASRRGDYNEQFF.

The chain combines TRBV14 with TRBJ2-1, with 14 bases matching TRBD2. Germline V gene lookup returns CDR1 SGHDN and CDR2 FVKESK. J gave up 13 bases and V 4 bases, and 12 bases lay outside the gene matches. The CDR3 is 16 residues long. The CDR3 DNA is TGTGCCAGCAGCCCGCTGACTAGCGGGAGGGCCGGTCGCCAGTTCTTC. It is translated as CASSPLTSGRAGRQFF. The variable domain in full, with the rest retrieved from reference TRBV14 and TRBJ2-1, is EAGVTQFPSHSVIEKGQTVTLRCDPISGHDNLYWYRRVMGKEIKFLLHFVKESKQDESGMPNNRFLAERTGGTYSTLKVQPAELEDSGVYFCASSPLTSGRAGRQFFGPGTRLTVL.

The V call is TRBV12-3 or TRBV12-4, the J call TRBJ1-2; 9 bases fit TRBD1. This CDR3 region has 17 residues. The V and J ends lost 1 base and 2 bases, in that order; junction bases with no gene match: 8. DNA of the CDR3: TGTGCCAGCAGTTTAGGGCCACAACAGGGGGCCAACTATGGCTACACCTTC. This codes for CASSLGPQQGANYGYTF.

This clonotype occurred a few times. V and J are TRBV12-3 or TRBV12-4 and TRBJ2-3; TRBD2 aligns across 16 bases. The CDR3 totals 17 residues. With 7 bases clipped from V and 4 bases from J, the junction kept 8 bases outside the gene matches. The CDR3 protein is CASTQGLAGGAADTQYF. The CDR3 DNA sequence: TGTGCCAGCACCCAGGGACTAGCGGGAGGGGCCGCAGATACGCAGTATTTT.

This clonotype showed up many times. V usage is TRBV20-1 and J usage is TRBJ1-5; weak D call: TRBD1 (6 bases). The CDR3 has 15 amino acids. V gave up 1 base and J gave up 7 bases, with 17 bases separating them. Germline CDR1 DFQATT, CDR2 SNEGSKA (reference sequence). CDR3 in DNA: TGCAGTGCTAGAGTGAACAGGGTCAGTAACCAGCCCCAGCATTTT. Protein sequence: CSARVNRVSNQPQHF.